These 3 T cell receptor beta chains share one sample of origin, sequenced in a study of blood T cell repertoires in COVID-19. Clones were read by immunoSEQ multiplex PCR, and TCRdb kept only the in-frame ones, dropping some. The data show over 95,000 clones, roughly 76% seen once. Material: peripheral blood. These receptors originate from a human donor in a cohort sampled during active COVID-19.

The rearrangement links TRBV5-1 to TRBJ2-3, with 14 bases that match TRBD2. The CDR3 loop spans 16 amino acids. Germline V lookup: CDR1 SGHRS, CDR2 YFSETQ. V lost 4 bases, J lost 4 bases, and 5 bases stayed unmatched. This chain's CDR3 is CASSPPGLAGADTQYF. In DNA form, the CDR3 reads TGCGCCAGCAGCCCCCCGGGACTAGCGGGAGCAGATACGCAGTATTTT.

The genes are TRBV23-1 and TRBJ1-3; no firm D call. TRBV23-1 is given ORF status, its function remaining uncertain. The CDR3 consists of 15 residues. V shed 0 bases and J shed 0 bases, with 6 bases lying between them. CDR3 DNA: TGCGCCAGCAGTCAATCGGGGAGCTCTGGAAACACCATATATTTT. This sequence encodes CASSQSGSSGNTIYF.

The chain has TRBV28 and TRBJ1-2; TRBD1 aligns across 7 bases. The CDR3 is made up of 15 amino acids. Trimming took 5 bases from V and 4 from J; bases not matched to a gene: 10. The germline gives CDR1 MDHEN, CDR2 SYDVKM. The DNA for the CDR3 is TGTGCCAGCAGTCCTCCAGGAGGGGGCATCTATGGCTACACCTTC. It is translated as CASSPPGGGIYGYTF.